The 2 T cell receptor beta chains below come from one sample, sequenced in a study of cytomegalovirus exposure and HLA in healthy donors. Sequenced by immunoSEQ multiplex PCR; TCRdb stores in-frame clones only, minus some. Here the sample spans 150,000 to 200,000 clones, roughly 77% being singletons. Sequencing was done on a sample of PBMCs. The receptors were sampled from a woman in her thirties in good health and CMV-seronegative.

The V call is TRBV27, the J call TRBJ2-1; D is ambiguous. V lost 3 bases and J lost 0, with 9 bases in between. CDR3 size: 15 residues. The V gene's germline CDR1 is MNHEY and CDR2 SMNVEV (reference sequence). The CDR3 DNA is TGTGCCAGCAGTTTCGGGTTGGACTCCTACAATGAGCAGTTCTTC. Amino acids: CASSFGLDSYNEQFF.

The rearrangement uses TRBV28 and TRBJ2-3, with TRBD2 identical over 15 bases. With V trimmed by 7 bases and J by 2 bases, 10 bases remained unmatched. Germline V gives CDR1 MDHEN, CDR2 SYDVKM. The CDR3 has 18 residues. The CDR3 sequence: CASTYPGLAGGPTDTQYF. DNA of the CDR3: TGTGCCAGCACCTACCCGGGACTAGCGGGGGGCCCCACAGATACGCAGTATTTT. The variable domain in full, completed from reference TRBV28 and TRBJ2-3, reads DVKVTQSSRYLVKRTGEKVFLECVQDMDHENMFWYRQDPGLGLRLIYFSYDVKMKEKGDIPEGYSVSREKKERFSLILESASTNQTSMYLCASTYPGLAGGPTDTQYFGPGTRLTVL.